This TCR beta chain was identified during a study of cytomegalovirus exposure and HLA in healthy donors. V gave up 6 bases and J gave up 0 bases, with 6 bases separating them. This CDR3 has 12 amino acids. Germline CDR1 and CDR2: MNHNY and SVGAGI (reference sequence). Study-level points and caveats: TCR beta sequences numbering more than 15,000 were associated with HLA alleles at 0.05 false discovery rate in a later analysis. Earlier analysis yielded a pattern in which most TCR beta V segments were productive about 87% or about 30% of the time. In vitro checks showed that a few CMV-associated chains really do target CMV antigens. Reports indicate that TCR beta sequences accurately predicted the HLA-A and HLA-B alleles of most subjects.

Primers: 60 Vbeta forward and 13 Jbeta reverse. The repertoire was sequenced with immunoSEQ multiplex PCR; TCRdb's copy has only in-frame clones and lacks some. This sample yields more than 90,000 clones, of which around 80% are seen a single time; 0.6% to 0.95% belongs to the top ten. To note about this clone: The antigen is undetermined.

Sequencing input: PBMCs. The sequence derives from a woman aged 60-75 years in good health and CMV-seronegative. The chain couples TRBV6-6 to TRBJ2-7, with D maybe TRBD1 (6 bases). The CDR3 loop is CASSRGSYEQYF. The CDR3 bases are TGTGCCAGCAGCAGGGGCTCCTACGAGCAGTACTTC.